This note documents a single T cell receptor beta chain sequence. The antigen this receptor binds is unknown. No qualities accompany the bases; no much larger clone lies one base away. The CDR3 regions of human TCRbeta chains were analyzed by immunosequencing. Per the original workflow: Repertoire TCRs were checked for matches against a reference library of SARS-CoV-2-specific TCRs that had been generated using the MIRA antigen-specificity platform. Breadth was defined as the fraction of unique TCRs that were SARS-CoV-2-associated, and depth was defined as the fraction of total T cells that were SARS-CoV-2-associated. Using the MIRA data, each spike-specific TCR was mapped to the spike region that the TCR reacts to and placed in a CD4 or CD8 class. Log10-transformed breadth and depth values were compared by one-way ANOVA with Sidak's multiple comparisons tests. TCRdb re-hosts the immuneACCESS table, in-frame sequences only. Its copies lack some clones; in the studies checked, an unresolved V gene accounts for under half of them, and the cause for the rest is not known. Clone size and the V and J calls come from that table; the DNA yielded D and trimming. For this sample the table gives about 83,000 clones, of which approximately 88% were detected only once. Clones ranked in the top ten supply roughly 5.1% of the sample.

This sample was included in a study of T cell responses to AZD1222 COVID-19 vaccine (dated by TCRdb to the early 2020s). At the level of the whole study: TCR sequencing covered 233 trial participants: nearly 210 given two doses of AZD1222 and approximately 26 given two doses of MenACWY control vaccine. Enrollment into the trials was organized by age into subgroups of 18-55, 56-69 and 70-plus years, and those subgroups contained roughly 150, 30 and 60 TCR-sequenced participants, respectively.

The germline V gene gives CDR1 as KGHDR and CDR2 as SFDVKD. From the cysteine through the phenylalanine, the CDR3 covers 12 amino acids. Just the 36-base CDR3 DNA is kept, in frame starting at base 1. V drops 6 bases and J drops 7 bases, leaving 10 bases in between. Here is what the overall study found, with its caveats: Participants were mostly white British, with more females than males. The authors suggested clonal diversity may have been underestimated. A significant rise in spike-specific TCR breadth and depth was observed after two AZD1222 doses relative to day 0 and relative to MenACWY recipients. The vaccine-associated CD4 TCRs covered the entire spike protein, and the dominant responses fell in regions 160-218 and 743-854. Reportedly, close to half of the unique spike-specific TCRs recognized epitopes lying outside the regions that are mutated in the B.1.351 and B.1.1.7 variants. Because no day 14 peak-response samples were available, repertoires were characterized only after the peak T cell response. Only a handful of AZD1222 recipients were SARS-CoV-2 seropositive at baseline, limiting conclusions about previously exposed vaccinees. The 56-69-year group was small, and its depth increase did not reach significance, likely because of low power.

In light of the paper, this sample's time point label describes: baseline before first vaccination. This sample's treatment or condition label indicates: meningococcal conjugate vaccine given as trial control. The vaccinee samples were drawn from two UK trials, COV001 and COV002, one of which was a single-blind randomized controlled phase 2/3 trial testing AZD1222 (ChAdOx1 nCoV-19) in healthy adults. Trial participant PBMC samples were collected at day 0 and day 28 after the second dose for TCRbeta chain sequencing. Sequenced material: peripheral blood, taken on day 0 of MenACWY control vaccination. This chain is built from TRBV24-1 and TRBJ2-3; TRBD2 is possibly the D segment (5 matching bases). The TCR was taken from an adult in good health. The nucleotide sequence is given as TGTGCCACCAGTAGCCCCGGGAATACGCAGTATTTT. It translates as CATSSPGNTQYF.